This note documents a single T cell receptor beta chain sequence. Its antigen is unidentified. The data derive from a study of CXCR3-negative and CXCR3-positive naive CD8 T cells. Findings and caveats of the study: It was found that naive subsets had comparable surface CD5, and TCR strength was inferred from TRB CDR3 properties.

Germline V CDR1 and CDR2: LGHNA, YNFKEQ. The CDR3 contains 15 residues. Libraries were UMI-labeled 5' RACE TRB cDNA. One entry per CDR3 protein, without DNA, is what TCRdb gives after re-calling the 5' RACE reads. This repertoire comprises just under 45,000 distinct CDR3 sequences; its ten largest clones make up roughly 14%. Sequenced: memory CD8+ T cells from blood. This sequence was found in a human donor in good health. Some clones in this sample may be carry-over from other donors' samples. The rearrangement links TRBV4-2 to TRBJ2-1; TCRdb's D call, TRBD2, is unchecked because there is no DNA. The CDR3: CASSPSGEAGNEQFF.